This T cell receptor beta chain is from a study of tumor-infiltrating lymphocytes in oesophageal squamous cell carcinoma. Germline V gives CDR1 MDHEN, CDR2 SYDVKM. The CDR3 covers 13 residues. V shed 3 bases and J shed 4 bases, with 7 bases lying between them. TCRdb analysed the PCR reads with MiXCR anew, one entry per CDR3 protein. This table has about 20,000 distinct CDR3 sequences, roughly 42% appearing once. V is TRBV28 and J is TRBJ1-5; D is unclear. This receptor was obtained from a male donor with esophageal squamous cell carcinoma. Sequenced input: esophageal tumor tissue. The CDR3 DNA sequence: TGTGCCAGCAGTTTCTCCTCAAATCAGCCCCAGCATTTT. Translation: CASSFSSNQPQHF.